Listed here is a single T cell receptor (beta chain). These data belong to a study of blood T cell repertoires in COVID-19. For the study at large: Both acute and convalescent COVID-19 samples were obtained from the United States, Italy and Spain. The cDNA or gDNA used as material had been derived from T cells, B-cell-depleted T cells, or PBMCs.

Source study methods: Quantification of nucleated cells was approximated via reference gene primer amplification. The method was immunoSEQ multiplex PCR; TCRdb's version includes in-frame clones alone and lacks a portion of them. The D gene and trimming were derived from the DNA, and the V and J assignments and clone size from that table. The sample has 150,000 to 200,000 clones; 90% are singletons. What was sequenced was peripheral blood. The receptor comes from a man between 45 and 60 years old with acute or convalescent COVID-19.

The chain's CDR3 is CASSKTQVNQPQHF. In DNA form, the CDR3 reads TGTGCCAGCAGCAAAACACAGGTGAATCAGCCCCAGCATTTT. J is TRBJ1-5 and V is TRBV28; possibly TRBD1 for D (5 bases). This CDR3 spans 14 amino acids. V lost 6 bases, J lost 4 bases, and 13 bases lay in between. CDR1 is MDHEN, CDR2 SYDVKM, per germline.